Sequencing of this T cell receptor beta chain was carried out in a study of PD-1 blockade in classical Hodgkin lymphoma. CDR3 size: 17 residues. CDR1 and CDR2 from the germline V gene are SQVTM and ANQGSEA. The V end was cut by 6 bases, the J end by 0 bases, with 23 bases between. Time point reported: cycle 4 day 1 (C4D1), after five to seven weeks of nivolumab. Every patient was affected by relapse after autologous stem cell transplantation, while exposure to brentuximab vedotin was not uniform. The method was immunoSEQ multiplex PCR; TCRdb's version includes in-frame clones alone and lacks a portion of them. This sample has about 90,000 clones; about nine tenths occur once, and the top ten carry approximately 3%.

This clonotype was sampled from a human donor with classical Hodgkin lymphoma. This rearrangement joins TRBV29-1 to TRBJ1-1, with TRBD1 as a possible D gene (6 bases). This specimen consisted of peripheral blood mononuclear cells (PBMCs), obtained before the fourth cycle of nivolumab. The CDR3, as DNA: TGCAGCGTCCAAGGGCGCACAGGGAGTAGGATGAACACTGAAGCTTTCTTT. Translating gives CSVQGRTGSRMNTEAFF. Filled out from reference TRBV29-1 and TRBJ1-1, the complete variable domain reads SAVISQKPSRDICQRGTSLTIQCQVDSQVTMMFWYRQQPGQSLTLIATANQGSEATYESGFVIDKFPISRPNLTFSTLTVSNMSPEDSSIYLCSVQGRTGSRMNTEAFFGQGTRLTVV.